This T cell receptor (beta chain) is drawn from a study of shared clonotypes between healthy human individuals. The CDR3 runs 14 residues. Germline V gene data show CDR1 as ENHRY and CDR2 as SYGVKD. With 2 bases clipped from V and 5 bases from J, the junction kept 6 bases outside the gene matches. Measured with immunoSEQ multiplex PCR; TCRdb has only the in-frame clones, and not every one. This repertoire shows about 1 million clones, about 74% found once; its top ten account for over 1.3%. This chain uses TRBV10-3 with TRBJ2-7, with 7 bases matching TRBD2. The sequenced sample was memory CD4+ T cells sorted from blood. Subset specified: CD45RA-negative fraction. This clonotype was sampled from a young man in good health. CDR3 coding DNA: TGTGCCATCAGTGAGCTGGGAGGGTACCACGAGCAGTACTTC. Amino acid sequence: CAISELGGYHEQYF.